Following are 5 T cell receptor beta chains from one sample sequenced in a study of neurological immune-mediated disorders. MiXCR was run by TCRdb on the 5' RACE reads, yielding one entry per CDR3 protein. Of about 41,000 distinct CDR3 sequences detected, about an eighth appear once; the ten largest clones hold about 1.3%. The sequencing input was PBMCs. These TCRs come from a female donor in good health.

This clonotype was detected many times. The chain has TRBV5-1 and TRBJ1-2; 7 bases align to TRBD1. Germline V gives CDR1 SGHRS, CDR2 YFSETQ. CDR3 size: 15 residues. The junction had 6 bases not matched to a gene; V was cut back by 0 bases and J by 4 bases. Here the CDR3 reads CASSLGDRGTYGYTF. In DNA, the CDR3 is TGCGCCAGCAGCTTGGGGGACAGAGGAACCTATGGCTACACCTTC.

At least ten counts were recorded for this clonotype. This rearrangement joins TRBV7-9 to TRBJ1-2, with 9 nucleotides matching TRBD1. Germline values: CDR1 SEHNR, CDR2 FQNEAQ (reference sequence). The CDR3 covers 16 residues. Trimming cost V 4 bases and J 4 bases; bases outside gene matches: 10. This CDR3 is CASSSNHRGPFYGYTF. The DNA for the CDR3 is TGTGCCAGCAGCTCAAATCACAGGGGGCCTTTCTATGGCTACACCTTC. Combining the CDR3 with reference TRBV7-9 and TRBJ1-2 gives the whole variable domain DTGVSQNPRHKITKRGQNVTFRCDPISEHNRLYWYRQTLGQGPEFLTYFQNEAQLEKSRLLSDRFSAERPKGSFSTLEIQRTEQGDSAMYLCASSSNHRGPFYGYTFGSGTRLTVV.

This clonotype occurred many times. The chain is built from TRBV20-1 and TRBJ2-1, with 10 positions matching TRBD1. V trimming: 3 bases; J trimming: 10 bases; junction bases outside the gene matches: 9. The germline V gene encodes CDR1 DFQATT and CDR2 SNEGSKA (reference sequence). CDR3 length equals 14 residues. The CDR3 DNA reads TGCAGTGCTAGGACAGGGGGCGCGACTGGCGAGCAGTTCTTC. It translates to CSARTGGATGEQFF.

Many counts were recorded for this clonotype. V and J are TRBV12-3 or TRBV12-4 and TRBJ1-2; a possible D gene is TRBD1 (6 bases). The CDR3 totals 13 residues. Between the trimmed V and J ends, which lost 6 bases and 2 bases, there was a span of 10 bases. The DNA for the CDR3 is TGTGCCAGCAGCTCGACAGGAAACTATGGCTACACCTTC. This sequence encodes CASSSTGNYGYTF.

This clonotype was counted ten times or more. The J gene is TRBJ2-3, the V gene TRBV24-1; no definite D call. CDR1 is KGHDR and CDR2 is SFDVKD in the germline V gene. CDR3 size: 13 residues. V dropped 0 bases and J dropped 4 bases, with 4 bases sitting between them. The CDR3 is CATSDLSPDTQYF. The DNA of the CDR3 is TGTGCCACCAGTGATTTGAGTCCAGATACGCAGTATTTT.